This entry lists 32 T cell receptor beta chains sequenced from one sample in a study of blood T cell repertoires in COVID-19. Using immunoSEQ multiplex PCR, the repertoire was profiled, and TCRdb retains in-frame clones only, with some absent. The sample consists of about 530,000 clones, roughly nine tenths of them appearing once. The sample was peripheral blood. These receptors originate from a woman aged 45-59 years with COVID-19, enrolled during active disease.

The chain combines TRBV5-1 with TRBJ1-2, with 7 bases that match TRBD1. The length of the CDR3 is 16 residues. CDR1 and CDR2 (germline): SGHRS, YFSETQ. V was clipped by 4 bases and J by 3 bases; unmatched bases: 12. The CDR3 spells CASSIRQGTEDYGYTF. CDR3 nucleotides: TGCGCCAGCAGCATCCGACAGGGAACAGAGGACTATGGCTACACCTTC. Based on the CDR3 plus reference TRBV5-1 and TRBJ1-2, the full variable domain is KAGVTQTPRYLIKTRGQQVTLSCSPISGHRSVSWYQQTPGQGLQFLFEYFSETQRNKGNFPGRFSGRQFSNSRSEMNVSTLELGDSALYLCASSIRQGTEDYGYTFGSGTRLTVV.

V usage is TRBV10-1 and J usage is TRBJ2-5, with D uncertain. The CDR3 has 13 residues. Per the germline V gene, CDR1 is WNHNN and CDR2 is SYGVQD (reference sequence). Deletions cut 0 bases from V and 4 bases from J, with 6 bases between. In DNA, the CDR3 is TGCGCCAGCAGTGAGTCGACTCGAGAGACCCAGTACTTC. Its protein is CASSESTRETQYF.

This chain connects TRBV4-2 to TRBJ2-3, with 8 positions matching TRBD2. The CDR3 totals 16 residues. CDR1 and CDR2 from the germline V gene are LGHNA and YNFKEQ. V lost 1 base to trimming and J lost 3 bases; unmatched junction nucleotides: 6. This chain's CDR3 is CASSQAMAGGTDTQYF. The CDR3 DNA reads TGTGCCAGCAGCCAAGCCATGGCGGGGGGAACAGATACGCAGTATTTT.

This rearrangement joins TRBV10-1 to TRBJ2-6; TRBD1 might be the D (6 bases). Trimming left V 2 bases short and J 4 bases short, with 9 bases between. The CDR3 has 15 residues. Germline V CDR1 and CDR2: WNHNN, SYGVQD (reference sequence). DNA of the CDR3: TGCGCCAGCAGTGAGGGGGGCGCAGGGGCCAACGTCCTGACTTTC. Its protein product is CASSEGGAGANVLTF.

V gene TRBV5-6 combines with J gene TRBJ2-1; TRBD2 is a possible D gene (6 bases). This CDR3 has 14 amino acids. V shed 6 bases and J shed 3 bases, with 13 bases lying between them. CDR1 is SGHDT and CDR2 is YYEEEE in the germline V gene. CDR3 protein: CASTIDGGYNEQFF. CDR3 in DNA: TGTGCCAGCACTATCGACGGGGGCTACAATGAGCAGTTCTTC.

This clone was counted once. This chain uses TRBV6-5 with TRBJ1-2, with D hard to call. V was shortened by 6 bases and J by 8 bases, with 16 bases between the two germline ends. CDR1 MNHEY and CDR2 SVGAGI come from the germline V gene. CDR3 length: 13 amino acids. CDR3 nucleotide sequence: TGTGCCAGCAGGCTCCGGGATTTCGAGGGCTACACCTTC. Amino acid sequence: CASRLRDFEGYTF.

CDR3 protein: CASSVEGAVGNTQYF. The CDR3 nucleotides read TGTGCCAGCAGCGTAGAGGGAGCGGTGGGTAATACGCAGTATTTT. The rearrangement links TRBV9 to TRBJ2-3; possible D gene TRBD2, 5 bases. Germline loops: CDR1 SGDLS, CDR2 YYNGEE. V was cut by 0 bases and J by 7 bases, with 15 bases left in between. The CDR3 extends over 15 amino acids.

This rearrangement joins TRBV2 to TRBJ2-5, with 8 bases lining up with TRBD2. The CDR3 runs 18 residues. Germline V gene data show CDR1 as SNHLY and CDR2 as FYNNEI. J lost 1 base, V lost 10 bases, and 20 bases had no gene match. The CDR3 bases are TGTGCCACCTCGGTAGCCCCCCCCTGGACTAGCAGCCAAGAGACCCAGTACTTC. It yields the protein CATSVAPPWTSSQETQYF.

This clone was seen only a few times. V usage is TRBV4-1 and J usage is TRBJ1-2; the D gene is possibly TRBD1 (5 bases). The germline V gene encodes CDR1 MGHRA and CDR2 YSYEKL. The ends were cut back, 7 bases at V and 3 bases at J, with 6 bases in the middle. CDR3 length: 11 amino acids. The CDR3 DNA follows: TGCGCCAGCAAACAGGACTATGGCTACACCTTC. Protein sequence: CASKQDYGYTF.

CDR3 DNA sequence: TGTGCCAGCAGTCTTAGCGGGGGGGCCGCTTGGGCAGATACGCAGTATTTT. Protein: CASSLSGGAAWADTQYF. The chain joins TRBV9 to TRBJ2-3; 11 positions match TRBD2. With V trimmed by 5 bases and J by 4 bases, 12 bases remained unmatched. Looked up from germline, CDR1 is SGDLS and CDR2 is YYNGEE. The CDR3 contains 17 residues.

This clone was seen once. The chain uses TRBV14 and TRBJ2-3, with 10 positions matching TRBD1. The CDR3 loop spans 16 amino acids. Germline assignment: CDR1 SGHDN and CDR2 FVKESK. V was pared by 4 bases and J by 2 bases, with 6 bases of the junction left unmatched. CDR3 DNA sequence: TGTGCCAGCAGCCCAGGGACAGGGGTTCCCACAGATACGCAGTATTTT. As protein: CASSPGTGVPTDTQYF.

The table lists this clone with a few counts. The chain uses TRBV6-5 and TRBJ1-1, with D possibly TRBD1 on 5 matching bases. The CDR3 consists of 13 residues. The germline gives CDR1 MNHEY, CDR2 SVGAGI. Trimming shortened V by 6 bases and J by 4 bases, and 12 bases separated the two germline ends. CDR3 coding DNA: TGTGCCAGCAGGCAGGGTTCGGGCACTGAAGCTTTCTTT. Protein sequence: CASRQGSGTEAFF.

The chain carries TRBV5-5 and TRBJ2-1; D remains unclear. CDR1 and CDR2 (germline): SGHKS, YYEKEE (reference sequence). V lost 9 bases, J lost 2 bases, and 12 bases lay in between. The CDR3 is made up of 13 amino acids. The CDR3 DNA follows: TGTGCCACCTCCGAAGACACCTACAATGAGCAGTTCTTC. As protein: CATSEDTYNEQFF. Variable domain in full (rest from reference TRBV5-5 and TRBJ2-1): DAGVTQSPTHLIKTRGQQVTLRCSPISGHKSVSWYQQVLGQGPQFIFQYYEKEERGRGNFPDRFSARQFPNYSSELNVNALLLGDSALYLCATSEDTYNEQFFGPGTRLTVL.

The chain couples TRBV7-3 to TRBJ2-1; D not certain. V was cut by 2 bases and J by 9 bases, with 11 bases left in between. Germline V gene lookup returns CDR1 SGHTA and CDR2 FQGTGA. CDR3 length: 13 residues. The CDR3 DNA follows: TGTGCCAGCAGCTTATCCCCTGCGGCTGAGCAGTTCTTC. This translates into CASSLSPAAEQFF.

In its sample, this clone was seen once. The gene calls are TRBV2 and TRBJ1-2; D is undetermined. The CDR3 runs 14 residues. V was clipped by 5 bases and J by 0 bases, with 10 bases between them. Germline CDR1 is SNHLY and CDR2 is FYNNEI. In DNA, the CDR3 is TGTGCCAGCAGTATTGAGTCAACTAACTATGGCTACACCTTC. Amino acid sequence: CASSIESTNYGYTF.

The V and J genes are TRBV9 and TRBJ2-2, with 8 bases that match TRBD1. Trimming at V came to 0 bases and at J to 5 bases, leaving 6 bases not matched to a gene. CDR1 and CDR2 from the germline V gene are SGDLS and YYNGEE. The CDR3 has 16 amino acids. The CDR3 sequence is CASSVAAGGATGELFF. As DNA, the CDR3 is TGTGCCAGCAGCGTAGCGGCAGGGGGCGCGACCGGGGAGCTGTTTTTT.

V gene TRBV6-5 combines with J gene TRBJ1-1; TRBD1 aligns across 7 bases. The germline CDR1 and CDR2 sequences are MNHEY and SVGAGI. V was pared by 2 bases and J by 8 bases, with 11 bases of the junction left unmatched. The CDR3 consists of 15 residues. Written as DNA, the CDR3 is TGTGCCAGCAGTTACGGCCCAGGGGGAGAACCCGAAGCTTTCTTT. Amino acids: CASSYGPGGEPEAFF.

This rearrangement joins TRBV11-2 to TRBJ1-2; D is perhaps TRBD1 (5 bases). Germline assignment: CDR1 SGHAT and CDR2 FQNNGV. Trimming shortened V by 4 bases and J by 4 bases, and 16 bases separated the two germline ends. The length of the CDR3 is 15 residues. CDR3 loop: CASSSSGSIFYGYTF. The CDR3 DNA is TGTGCCAGCAGCTCTTCAGGGTCGATTTTCTATGGCTACACCTTC.

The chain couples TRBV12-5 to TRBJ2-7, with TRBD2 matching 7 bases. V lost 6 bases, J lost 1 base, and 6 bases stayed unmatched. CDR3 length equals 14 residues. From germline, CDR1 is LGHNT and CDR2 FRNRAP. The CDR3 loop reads CASGPRGGSYEQYF. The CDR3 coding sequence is TGTGCTAGTGGACCCCGCGGGGGTTCCTACGAGCAGTACTTC.

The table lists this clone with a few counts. In nucleotides, the CDR3 is TGTGCCAGCAGCAGAACAGGTACATCCTACAATGAGCAGTTCTTC. This translates into CASSRTGTSYNEQFF. The chain couples TRBV7-8 to TRBJ2-1, with a possible D match to TRBD1 (5 bases). CDR3 length: 15 amino acids. CDR1 is SGHVS and CDR2 is FQNEAQ in the germline V gene. Trimming took off 5 bases at V and 1 base at J, with 12 bases between the two ends.

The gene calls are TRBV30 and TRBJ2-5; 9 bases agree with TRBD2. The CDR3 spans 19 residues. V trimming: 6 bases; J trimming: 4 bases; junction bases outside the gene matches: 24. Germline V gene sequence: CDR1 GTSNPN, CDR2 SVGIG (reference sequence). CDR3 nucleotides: TGTGCCTGCGGGGGAGGTCTAGCGGGGCCCGCCCGGCGGGGAGAGACCCAGTACTTC. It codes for CACGGGLAGPARRGETQYF.

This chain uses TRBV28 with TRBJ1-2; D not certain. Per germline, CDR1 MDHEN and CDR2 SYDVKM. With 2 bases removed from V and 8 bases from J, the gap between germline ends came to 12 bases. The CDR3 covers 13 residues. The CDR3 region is CASSLDGFGGYTF. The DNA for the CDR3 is TGTGCCAGCAGTTTAGATGGTTTCGGGGGCTACACCTTC.

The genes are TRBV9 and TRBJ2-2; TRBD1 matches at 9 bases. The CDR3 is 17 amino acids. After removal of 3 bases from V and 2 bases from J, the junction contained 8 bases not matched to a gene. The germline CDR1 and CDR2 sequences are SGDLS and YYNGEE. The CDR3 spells CASSGKGQGPNTGELFF. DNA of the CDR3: TGTGCCAGCAGCGGTAAGGGACAGGGCCCCAACACCGGGGAGCTGTTTTTT. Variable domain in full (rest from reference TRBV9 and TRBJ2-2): DSGVTQTPKHLITATGQRVTLRCSPRSGDLSVYWYQQSLDQGLQFLIQYYNGEERAKGNILERFSAQQFPDLHSELNLSSLELGDSALYFCASSGKGQGPNTGELFFGEGSRLTVL.

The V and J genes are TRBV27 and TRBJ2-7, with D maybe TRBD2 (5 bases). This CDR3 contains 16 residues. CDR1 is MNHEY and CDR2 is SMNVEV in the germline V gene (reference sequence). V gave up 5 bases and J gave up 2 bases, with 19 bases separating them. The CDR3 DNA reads TGTGCCAGCAGTCTCCGCGACCCCTTGACTACCTACGAGCAGTACTTC. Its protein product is CASSLRDPLTTYEQYF.

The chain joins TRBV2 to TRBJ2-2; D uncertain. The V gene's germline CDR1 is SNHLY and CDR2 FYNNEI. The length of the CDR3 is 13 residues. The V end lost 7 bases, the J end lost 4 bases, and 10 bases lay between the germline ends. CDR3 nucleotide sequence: TGTGCCAGCATAGCCCCTCTCACCGGGGAGCTGTTTTTT. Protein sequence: CASIAPLTGELFF.

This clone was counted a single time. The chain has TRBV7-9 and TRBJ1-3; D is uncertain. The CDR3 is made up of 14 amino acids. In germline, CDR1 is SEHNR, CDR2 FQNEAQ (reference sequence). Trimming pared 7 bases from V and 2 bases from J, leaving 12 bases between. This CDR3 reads CASTSAGTGNTIYF. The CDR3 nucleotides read TGTGCCAGCACCTCCGCGGGGACTGGAAACACCATATATTTT.

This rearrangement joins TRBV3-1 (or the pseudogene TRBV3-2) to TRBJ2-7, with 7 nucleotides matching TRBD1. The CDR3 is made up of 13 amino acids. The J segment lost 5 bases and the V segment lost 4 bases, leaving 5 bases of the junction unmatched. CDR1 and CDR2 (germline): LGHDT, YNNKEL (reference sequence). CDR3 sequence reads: CASSPGTEDEQYF. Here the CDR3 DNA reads TGTGCCAGCAGCCCCGGGACAGAGGACGAGCAGTACTTC.

The CDR3 protein is CASSPGTGETQYF. The CDR3 nucleotides are TGCGCCAGCAGTCCCGGGACAGGAGAGACCCAGTACTTC. The gene calls are TRBV5-1 and TRBJ2-5; 8 bases fit TRBD1. CDR3 length: 13 residues. Trimming at V came to 5 bases and at J to 4 bases, leaving 4 bases not matched to a gene. The germline CDR1 and CDR2 sequences are SGHRS and YFSETQ. Filled out from reference TRBV5-1 and TRBJ2-5, the complete variable domain reads KAGVTQTPRYLIKTRGQQVTLSCSPISGHRSVSWYQQTPGQGLQFLFEYFSETQRNKGNFPGRFSGRQFSNSRSEMNVSTLELGDSALYLCASSPGTGETQYFGPGTRLLVL.

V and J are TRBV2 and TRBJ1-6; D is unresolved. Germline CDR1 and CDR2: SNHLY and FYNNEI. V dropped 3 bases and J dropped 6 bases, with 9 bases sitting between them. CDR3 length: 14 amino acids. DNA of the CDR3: TGTGCCAGCAGTGAGAGACTGTTTAATTCACCCCTCCACTTT. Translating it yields CASSERLFNSPLHF.

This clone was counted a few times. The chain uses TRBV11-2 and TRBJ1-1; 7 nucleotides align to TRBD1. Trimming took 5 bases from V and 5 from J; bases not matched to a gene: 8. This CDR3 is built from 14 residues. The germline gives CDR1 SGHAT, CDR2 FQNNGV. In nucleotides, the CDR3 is TGTGCCAGCAGCATCGACAGGGTGGGGACTGAAGCTTTCTTT. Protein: CASSIDRVGTEAFF.

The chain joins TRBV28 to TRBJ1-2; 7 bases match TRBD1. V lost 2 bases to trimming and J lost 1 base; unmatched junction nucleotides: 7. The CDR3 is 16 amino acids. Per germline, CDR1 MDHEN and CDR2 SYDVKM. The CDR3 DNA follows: TGTGCCAGCAGTTTAAAGGGACAGCAGTTTAACTATGGCTACACCTTC. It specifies CASSLKGQQFNYGYTF.

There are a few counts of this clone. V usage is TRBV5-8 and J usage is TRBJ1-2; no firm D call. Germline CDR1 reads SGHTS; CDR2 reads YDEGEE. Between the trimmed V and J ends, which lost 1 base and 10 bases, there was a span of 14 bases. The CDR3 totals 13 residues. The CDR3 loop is CASSLIADSTYTF. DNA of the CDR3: TGTGCCAGCAGCTTGATTGCAGATTCCACCTACACCTTC.